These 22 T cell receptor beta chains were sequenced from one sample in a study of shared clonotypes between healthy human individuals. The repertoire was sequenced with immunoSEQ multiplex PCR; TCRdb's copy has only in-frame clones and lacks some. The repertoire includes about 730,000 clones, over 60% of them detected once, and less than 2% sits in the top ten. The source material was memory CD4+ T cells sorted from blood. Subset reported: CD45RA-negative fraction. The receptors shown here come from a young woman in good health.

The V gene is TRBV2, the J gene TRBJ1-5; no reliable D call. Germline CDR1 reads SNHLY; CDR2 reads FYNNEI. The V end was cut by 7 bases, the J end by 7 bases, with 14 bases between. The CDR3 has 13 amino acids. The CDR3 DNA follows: TGTGCCAGCACCGAGGAGGGTTCCCAGCCCCAGCATTTT. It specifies CASTEEGSQPQHF.

This CDR3 is CASTMRREAFF. The CDR3 DNA follows: TGTGCCAGTACCATGAGAAGGGAAGCTTTCTTT. The J gene is TRBJ1-1, the V gene TRBV19; no reliable D call. V was pared by 7 bases and J by 8 bases, with 11 bases between. This CDR3 contains 11 residues. Germline CDR1 reads LNHDA; CDR2 reads SQIVND (reference sequence). Drawing the rest from reference TRBV19 and TRBJ1-1, the complete variable domain is DGGITQSPKYLFRKEGQNVTLSCEQNLNHDAMYWYRQDPGQGLRLIYYSQIVNDFQKGDIAEGYSVSREKKESFPLTVTSAQKNPTAFYLCASTMRREAFFGQGTRLTVV.

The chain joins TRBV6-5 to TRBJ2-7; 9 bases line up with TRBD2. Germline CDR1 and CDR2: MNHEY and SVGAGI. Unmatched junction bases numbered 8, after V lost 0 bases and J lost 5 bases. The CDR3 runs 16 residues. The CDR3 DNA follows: TGTGCCAGCAGTTACTCGAGGGCTAGCGGGACGGACGAGCAGTACTTC. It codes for CASSYSRASGTDEQYF.

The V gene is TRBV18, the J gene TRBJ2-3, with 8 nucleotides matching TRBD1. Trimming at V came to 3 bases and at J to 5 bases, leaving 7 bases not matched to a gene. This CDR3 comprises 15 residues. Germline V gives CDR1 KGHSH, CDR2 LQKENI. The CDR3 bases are TGTGCCAGCTCACCTAGACTGACAGGGGAAGATACGCAGTATTTT. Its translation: CASSPRLTGEDTQYF.

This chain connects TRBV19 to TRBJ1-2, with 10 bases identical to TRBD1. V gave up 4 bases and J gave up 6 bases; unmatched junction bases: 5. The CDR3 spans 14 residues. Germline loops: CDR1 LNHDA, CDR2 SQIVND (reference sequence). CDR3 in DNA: TGTGCCAGTAGTACCCGGGACAGGGGCAATGGCTACACCTTC. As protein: CASSTRDRGNGYTF.

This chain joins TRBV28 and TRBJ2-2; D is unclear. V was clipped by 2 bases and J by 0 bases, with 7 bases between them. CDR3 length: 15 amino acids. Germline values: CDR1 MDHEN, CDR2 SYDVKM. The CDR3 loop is CASSLQAPNTGELFF. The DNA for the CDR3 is TGTGCCAGCAGTTTACAAGCGCCGAACACCGGGGAGCTGTTTTTT.

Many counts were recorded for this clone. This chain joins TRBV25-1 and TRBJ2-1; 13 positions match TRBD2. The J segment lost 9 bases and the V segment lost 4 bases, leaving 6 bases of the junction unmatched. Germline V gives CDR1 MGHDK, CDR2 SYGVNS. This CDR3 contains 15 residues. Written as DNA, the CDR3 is TGTGCCAGCAGTGGGTGGACTAGCGGGAGCCGTGAGCAGTTCTTC. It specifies CASSGWTSGSREQFF.

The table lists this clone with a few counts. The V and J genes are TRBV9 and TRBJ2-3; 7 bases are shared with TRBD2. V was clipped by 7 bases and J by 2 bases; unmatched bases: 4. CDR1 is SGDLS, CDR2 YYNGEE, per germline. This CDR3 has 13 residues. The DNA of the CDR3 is TGTGCCAGCGGGAGGGAACACACAGATACGCAGTATTTT. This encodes CASGREHTDTQYF.

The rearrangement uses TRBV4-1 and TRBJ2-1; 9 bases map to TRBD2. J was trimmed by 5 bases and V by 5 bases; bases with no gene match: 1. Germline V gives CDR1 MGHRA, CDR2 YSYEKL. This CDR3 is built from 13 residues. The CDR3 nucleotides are TGCGCCAGCAGCAGACTAGCGGACAATGAGCAGTTCTTC. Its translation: CASSRLADNEQFF.

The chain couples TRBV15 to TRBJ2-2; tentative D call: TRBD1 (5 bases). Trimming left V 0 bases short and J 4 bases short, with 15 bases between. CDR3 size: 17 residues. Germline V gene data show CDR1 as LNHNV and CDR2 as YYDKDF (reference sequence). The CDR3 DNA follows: TGTGCCACCAGCAGAGATATCCTGGGGCAAGGCACCGGGGAGCTGTTTTTT. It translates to CATSRDILGQGTGELFF.

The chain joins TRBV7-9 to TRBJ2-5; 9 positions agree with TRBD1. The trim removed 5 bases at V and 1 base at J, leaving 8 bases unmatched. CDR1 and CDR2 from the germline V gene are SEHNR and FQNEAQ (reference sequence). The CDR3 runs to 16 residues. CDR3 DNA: TGTGCCAGCAGCCTCTGGACAGGGGCGATCCAAGAGACCCAGTACTTC. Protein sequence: CASSLWTGAIQETQYF. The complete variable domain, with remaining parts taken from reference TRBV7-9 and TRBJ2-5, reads DTGVSQNPRHKITKRGQNVTFRCDPISEHNRLYWYRQTLGQGPEFLTYFQNEAQLEKSRLLSDRFSAERPKGSFSTLEIQRTEQGDSAMYLCASSLWTGAIQETQYFGPGTRLLVL.

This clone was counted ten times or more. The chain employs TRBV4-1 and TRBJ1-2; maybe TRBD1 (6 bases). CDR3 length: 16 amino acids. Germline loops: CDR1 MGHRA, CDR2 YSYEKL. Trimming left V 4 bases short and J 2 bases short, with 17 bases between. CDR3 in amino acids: CASSPGGYRENYGYTF. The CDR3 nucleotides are TGCGCCAGCAGCCCGGGGGGTTACAGGGAGAACTATGGCTACACCTTC.

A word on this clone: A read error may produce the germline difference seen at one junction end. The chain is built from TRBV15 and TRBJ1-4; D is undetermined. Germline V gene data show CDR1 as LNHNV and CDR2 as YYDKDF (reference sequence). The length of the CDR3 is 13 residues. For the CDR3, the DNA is TGTGCCACCAGAAGAGGGTCGGGTGAAAAACTGTTTTTT. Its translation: CATRRGSGEKLFF.

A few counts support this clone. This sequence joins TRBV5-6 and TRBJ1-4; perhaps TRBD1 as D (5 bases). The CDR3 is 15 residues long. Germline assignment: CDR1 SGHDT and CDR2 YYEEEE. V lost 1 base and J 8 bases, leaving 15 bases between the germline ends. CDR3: CASSLRAGGKEKLFF. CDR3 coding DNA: TGTGCCAGCAGCTTGAGGGCTGGGGGAAAGGAAAAACTGTTTTTT.

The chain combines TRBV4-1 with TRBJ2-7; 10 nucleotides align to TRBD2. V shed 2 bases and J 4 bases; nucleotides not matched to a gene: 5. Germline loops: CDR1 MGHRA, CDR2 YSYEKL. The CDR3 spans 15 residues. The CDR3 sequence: CASSQSLAGEYEQYF. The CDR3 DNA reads TGCGCCAGCAGCCAAAGTCTAGCGGGAGAGTACGAGCAGTACTTC.

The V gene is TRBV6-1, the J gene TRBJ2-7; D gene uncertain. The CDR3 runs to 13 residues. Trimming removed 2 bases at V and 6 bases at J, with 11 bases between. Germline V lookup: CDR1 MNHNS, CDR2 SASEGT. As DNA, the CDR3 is TGTGCCAGCAGTGAATCCTCGTTAGTCGAGCAGTACTTC. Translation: CASSESSLVEQYF.

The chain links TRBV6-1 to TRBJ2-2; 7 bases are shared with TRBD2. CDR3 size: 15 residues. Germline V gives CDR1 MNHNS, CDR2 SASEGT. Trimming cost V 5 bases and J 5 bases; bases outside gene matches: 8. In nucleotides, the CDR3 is TGTGCCAGCAGTTGGAGCGGGAAGGCGACCGGGGAGCTGTTTTTT. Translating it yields CASSWSGKATGELFF.

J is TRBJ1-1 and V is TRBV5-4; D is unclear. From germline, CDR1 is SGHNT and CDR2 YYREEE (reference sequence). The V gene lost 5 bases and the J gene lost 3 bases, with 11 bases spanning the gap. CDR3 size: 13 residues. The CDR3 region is CASRLSWDTEAFF. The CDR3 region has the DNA TGTGCCAGCAGACTCTCGTGGGACACTGAAGCTTTCTTT.

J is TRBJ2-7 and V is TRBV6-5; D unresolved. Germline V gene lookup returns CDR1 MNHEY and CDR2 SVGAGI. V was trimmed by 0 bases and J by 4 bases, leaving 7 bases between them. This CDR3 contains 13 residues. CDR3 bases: TGTGCCAGCAGTTACTCGAGAGATTACGAGCAGTACTTC. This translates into CASSYSRDYEQYF.

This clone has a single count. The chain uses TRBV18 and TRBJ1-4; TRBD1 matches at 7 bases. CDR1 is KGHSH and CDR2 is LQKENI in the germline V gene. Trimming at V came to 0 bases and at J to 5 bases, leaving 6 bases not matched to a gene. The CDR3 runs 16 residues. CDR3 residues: CASSPPGGTENEKLFF. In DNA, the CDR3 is TGTGCCAGCTCACCACCCGGCGGGACAGAGAATGAAAAACTGTTTTTT.

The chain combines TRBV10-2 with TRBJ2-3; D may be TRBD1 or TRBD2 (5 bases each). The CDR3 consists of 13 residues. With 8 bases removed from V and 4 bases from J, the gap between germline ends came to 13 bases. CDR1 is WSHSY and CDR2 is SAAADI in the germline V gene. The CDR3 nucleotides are TGCGCCAGCGGGGACCGCGAGTCAGATACGCAGTATTTT. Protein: CASGDRESDTQYF.

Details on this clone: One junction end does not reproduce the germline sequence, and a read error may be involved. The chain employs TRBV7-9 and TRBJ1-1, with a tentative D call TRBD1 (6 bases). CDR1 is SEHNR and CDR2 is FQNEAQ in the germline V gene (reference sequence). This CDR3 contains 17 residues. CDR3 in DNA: TGTGCCAGCACCTTACACCTCCTTGGGACACAGAACACTGAAGCTTTCTTT. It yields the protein CASTLHLLGTQNTEAFF.